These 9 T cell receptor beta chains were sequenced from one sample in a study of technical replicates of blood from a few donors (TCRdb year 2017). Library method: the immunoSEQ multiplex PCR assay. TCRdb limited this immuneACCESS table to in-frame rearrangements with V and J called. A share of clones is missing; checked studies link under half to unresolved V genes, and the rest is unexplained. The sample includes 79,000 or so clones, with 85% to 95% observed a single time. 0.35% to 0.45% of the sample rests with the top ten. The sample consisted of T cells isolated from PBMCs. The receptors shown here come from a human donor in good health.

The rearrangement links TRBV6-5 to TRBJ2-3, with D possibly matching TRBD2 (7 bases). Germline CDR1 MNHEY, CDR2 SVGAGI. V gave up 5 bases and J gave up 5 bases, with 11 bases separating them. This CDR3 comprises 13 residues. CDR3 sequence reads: CASSGGGLDTQYF. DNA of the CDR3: TGTGCCAGCAGTGGGGGGGGCTTAGATACGCAGTATTTT.

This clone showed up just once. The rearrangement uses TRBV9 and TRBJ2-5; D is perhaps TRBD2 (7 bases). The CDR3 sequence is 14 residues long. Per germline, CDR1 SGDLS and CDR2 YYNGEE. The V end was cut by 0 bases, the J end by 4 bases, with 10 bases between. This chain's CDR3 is CASSVAGGLETQYF. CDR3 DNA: TGTGCCAGCAGCGTAGCGGGGGGCCTAGAGACCCAGTACTTC.

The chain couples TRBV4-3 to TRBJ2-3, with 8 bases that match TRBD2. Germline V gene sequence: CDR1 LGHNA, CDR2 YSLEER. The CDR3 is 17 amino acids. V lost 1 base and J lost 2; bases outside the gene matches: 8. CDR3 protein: CASSQGLSGAATDTQYF. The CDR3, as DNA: TGCGCCAGCAGCCAAGGCCTTAGCGGGGCGGCCACAGATACGCAGTATTTT.

The CDR3, as DNA: TGTGCCAGCAGTGGCTCAAGACATCCTAGCACAGATACGCAGTATTTT. It specifies CASSGSRHPSTDTQYF. The V gene is TRBV2, the J gene TRBJ2-3; D uncertain. This CDR3 region has 16 residues. The V gene's germline CDR1 is SNHLY and CDR2 FYNNEI. The V gene lost 4 bases and the J gene lost 0 bases, with 14 bases spanning the gap.

This CDR3 is CASSFSAGGTGKNIQYF. The CDR3, as DNA: TGTGCCAGCAGCTTCTCAGCGGGAGGGACTGGCAAAAACATTCAGTACTTC. V is TRBV5-4 and J is TRBJ2-4; the match to TRBD2 covers 10 bases. Trimming took 2 bases from V and 3 from J; bases not matched to a gene: 8. The length of the CDR3 is 17 residues. From germline, CDR1 is SGHNT and CDR2 YYREEE (reference sequence). The variable domain in full, completed from reference TRBV5-4 and TRBJ2-4, reads ETGVTQSPTHLIKTRGQQVTLRCSSQSGHNTVSWYQQALGQGPQFIFQYYREEENGRGNFPPRFSGLQFPNYSSELNVNALELDDSALYLCASSFSAGGTGKNIQYFGAGTRLSVL.

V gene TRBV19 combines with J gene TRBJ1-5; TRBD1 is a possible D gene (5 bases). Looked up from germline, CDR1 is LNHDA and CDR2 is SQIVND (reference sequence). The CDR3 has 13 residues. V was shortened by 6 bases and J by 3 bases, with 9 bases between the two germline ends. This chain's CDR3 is CASRQGYNQPQHF. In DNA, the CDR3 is TGTGCCAGTAGGCAGGGCTACAATCAGCCCCAGCATTTT.

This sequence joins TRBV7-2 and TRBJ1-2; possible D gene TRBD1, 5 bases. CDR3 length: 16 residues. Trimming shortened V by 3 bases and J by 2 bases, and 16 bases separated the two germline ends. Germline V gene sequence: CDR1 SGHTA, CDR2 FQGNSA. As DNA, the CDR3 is TGTGCCAGCAGCTTGGGAGGGTCAGGGCGAAACTATGGCTACACCTTC. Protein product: CASSLGGSGRNYGYTF.

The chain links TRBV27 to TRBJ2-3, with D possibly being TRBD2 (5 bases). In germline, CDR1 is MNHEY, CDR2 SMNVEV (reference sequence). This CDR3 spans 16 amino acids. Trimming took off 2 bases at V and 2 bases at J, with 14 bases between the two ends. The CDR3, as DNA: TGTGCCAGCAGTTTAATAGCGAGTACTTTCACAGATACGCAGTATTTT. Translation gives CASSLIASTFTDTQYF.

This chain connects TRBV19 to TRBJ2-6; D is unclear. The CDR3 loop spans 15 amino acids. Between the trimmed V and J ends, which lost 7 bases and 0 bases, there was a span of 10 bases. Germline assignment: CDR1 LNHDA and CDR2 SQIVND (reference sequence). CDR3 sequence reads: CASMTLHSGANVLTF. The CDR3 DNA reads TGTGCCAGTATGACACTGCACTCTGGGGCCAACGTCCTGACTTTC.